This TCR beta chain was sequenced during a study of blood T cell repertoires in COVID-19. For the study at large: COVID-19 samples, acute and convalescent, were from the United States, Italy and Spain.

TCRdb's table, derived via immunoSEQ multiplex PCR, lists solely in-frame clones and lacks some. The repertoire holds hundreds of thousands of clones, roughly 77% seen once, with 3.3% in the top ten. There are 18 residues in the CDR3. J lost 7 bases, V lost 4 bases, and 16 bases had no gene match. Germline lookup yields CDR1 SGHRS and CDR2 YFSETQ. The chain has TRBV5-1 and TRBJ2-2; 10 positions agree with TRBD2. The sequenced sample consisted of peripheral blood. The clonotype comes from an elderly woman with acute or convalescent COVID-19. CDR3 DNA sequence: TGCGCCAGCAGCGGCGGAGGTAGCGGGAGGAATCGCATCGGGGAGCTGTTTTTT. Amino acids: CASSGGGSGRNRIGELFF.